The table lists the clone carrying this T cell receptor beta chain with many counts. Its cognate antigen is unknown. TCRdb passed the 5' RACE reads through MiXCR, listing each CDR3 protein once. The sample has approximately 590,000 distinct CDR3 sequences, nearly 10% seen once; the top ten hold 2.5% to 3%. This sample was included in a study of identical twins. Study findings and constraints: It was out-of-frame TCR alpha sharing in monozygotic twins that models underestimated. Twin pairs had excess sharing that was weaker in beta out-of-frame sequences. Out-of-frame alpha sequences that twins shared showed excess low generation probability.

CDR3 length: 15 amino acids. Germline CDR1 is SGHTA and CDR2 is FQGNSA. V dropped 1 base and J dropped 8; count of bases not matched to a gene: 7. These data also formed part of another study, on yellow fever vaccine responses in identical twins.

The chain joins TRBV7-2 to TRBJ2-4; TRBD1 matches 8 bases. Sequencing used PBMCs. This TCR came from a woman in her late teens or twenties in good health. CDR3 protein: CASSLVPIQGDIQYF. Written as DNA, the CDR3 is TGTGCCAGCAGCTTAGTACCCATACAGGGGGACATTCAGTACTTC.